The subject of this entry is one T cell receptor (beta chain). This entry comes from a study of PD-1 blockade in mismatch repair-deficient tumors. This CDR3 contains 16 residues. The germline V gene encodes CDR1 SGDLS and CDR2 YYNGEE. V gave up 4 bases and J gave up 3 bases, with 14 bases separating them. Profiled with immunoSEQ multiplex PCR; TCRdb holds only in-frame clones, not every one. The data hold 20,000 to 25,000 clones, with 84% observed a single time. PCR or immunohistochemistry showed mismatch repair deficiency in every enrolled patient. The sequencing used peripheral blood, collected 2 weeks after starting pembrolizumab. This chain uses TRBV9 with TRBJ2-6; D may be TRBD2 (5 bases). This sequence originates from an adult with mismatch repair-deficient cancer. DNA for the CDR3: TGTGCCAGCAGCCCGTATAGCGTCGGTGGGGCCAACGTCCTGACTTTC. This encodes CASSPYSVGGANVLTF.